This T cell receptor (beta chain) is drawn from a study of blood T cell repertoires in COVID-19. Study background: Researchers got acute and convalescent COVID-19 samples from the United States, Italy and Spain.

CDR1 and CDR2 from the germline V gene are KGHDR and SFDVKD. Trimming pared 4 bases from V and 4 bases from J, leaving 13 bases between. This CDR3 spans 15 amino acids. TCRdb's table, derived via immunoSEQ multiplex PCR, lists solely in-frame clones and lacks some. The sample yields roughly 36,000 clones, approximately 82% seen once. This chain joins TRBV24-1 and TRBJ1-5; D gene uncertain. The sample taken for sequencing was peripheral blood. This TCR was recovered from a human donor in a cohort sampled during active COVID-19. CDR3: CATSEHSNGNQPQHF. CDR3 bases: TGTGCCACCAGTGAGCATAGTAACGGGAATCAGCCCCAGCATTTT.